This TCR beta chain comes out of a study of graft-versus-host responses after intestinal transplantation. Repertoires were generated with immunoSEQ multiplex PCR, while TCRdb's copy carries only in-frame clones and drops some. The data show roughly 21,000 clones, 40% to 45% seen once. The study, taken as a whole, reports: Those patients showing graft-donor T cell macrochimerism displayed high graft-versus-host to host-versus-graft clonal ratios in allografts.

Trimming took off 6 bases at V and 1 base at J, with 16 bases between the two ends. This CDR3 spans 15 amino acids. Germline CDR1 and CDR2: MNHEY and SVGAGI. Plated together were roughly 200,000 CFSE-labeled responder cells and roughly 200,000 irradiated, violet-dye-labeled stimulator cells. This sequence was found in a human patient who received an intestinal transplant. The sequenced sample was alloreactive CD8+ T cells from a mixed lymphocyte reaction culture, obtained before intestinal transplant. Subset denoted: CFSE-low proliferating T cells sorted from roughly 6-day pre-transplant mixed lymphocyte reaction (GvH or HvG direction). The chain couples TRBV6-5 to TRBJ2-7; D is perhaps TRBD2 (6 bases). DNA of the CDR3: TGTGCCAGCAGGCAATCCGGGACTCCTTCCTACGAGCAGTACTTC. This translates into CASRQSGTPSYEQYF.